The next 4 T cell receptor beta chains were all read from a single sample in a study of blood T cell repertoires in COVID-19 (dated by TCRdb to 2018 to 2020). Libraries came from the immunoSEQ multiplex PCR assay. Not all clones reach the TCRdb copy of this immuneACCESS table, which keeps in-frame sequences only. Checked studies attribute under half of the gap to unresolved V genes and leave the rest unexplained. In this sample the table shows nearly 60,000 clones, 85% to 90% of which occur a single time. The top ten constitute more than 4.5% of the sample. The sequencing input was peripheral blood. These receptors originate from a man aged 40-55 years with active COVID-19.

The chain has TRBV29-1 and TRBJ1-5; a weak D match, TRBD1 (5 bases). V lost 3 bases to trimming and J lost 4 bases, with 10 bases between them. The CDR3 totals 13 residues. Germline V gives CDR1 SQVTM, CDR2 ANQGSEA. The CDR3 reads CSVEAGWNQPQHF. In DNA form, the CDR3 reads TGCAGCGTTGAGGCAGGGTGGAATCAGCCCCAGCATTTT. The complete variable domain, with remaining parts taken from reference TRBV29-1 and TRBJ1-5, reads SAVISQKPSRDICQRGTSLTIQCQVDSQVTMMFWYRQQPGQSLTLIATANQGSEATYESGFVIDKFPISRPNLTFSTLTVSNMSPEDSSIYLCSVEAGWNQPQHFGDGTRLSIL.

The gene calls are TRBV19 and TRBJ1-1, with D possibly matching TRBD1 (6 bases). In germline, CDR1 is LNHDA, CDR2 SQIVND (reference sequence). The CDR3 extends over 12 amino acids. V shed 10 bases and J shed 0 bases, with 9 bases lying between them. The CDR3 DNA sequence: TGTGCCACTGGACAGATGAACACTGAAGCTTTCTTT. It specifies CATGQMNTEAFF. Together with reference TRBV19 and TRBJ1-1, the CDR3 gives the full variable domain: DGGITQSPKYLFRKEGQNVTLSCEQNLNHDAMYWYRQDPGQGLRLIYYSQIVNDFQKGDIAEGYSVSREKKESFPLTVTSAQKNPTAFYLCATGQMNTEAFFGQGTRLTVV.

This clone appeared once. The chain uses TRBV5-1 and TRBJ1-4; D might be TRBD1 (5 bases). CDR1 and CDR2 (germline): SGHRS, YFSETQ. Trimming removed 1 base at V and 6 bases at J, with 28 bases between. This CDR3 comprises 20 residues. The CDR3 is CASSLKSPGGRVPLYEKLFF. The CDR3 DNA follows: TGCGCCAGCAGCTTGAAATCCCCGGGTGGCAGGGTTCCTCTTTATGAAAAACTGTTTTTT. The full variable domain, in which reference TRBV5-1 and TRBJ1-4 provide the parts outside the CDR3, is KAGVTQTPRYLIKTRGQQVTLSCSPISGHRSVSWYQQTPGQGLQFLFEYFSETQRNKGNFPGRFSGRQFSNSRSEMNVSTLELGDSALYLCASSLKSPGGRVPLYEKLFFGSGTQLSVL.

This chain joins TRBV19 and TRBJ2-3, with 13 bases that match TRBD2. This CDR3 is 17 amino acids long. V trimming: 3 bases; J trimming: 2 bases; junction bases outside the gene matches: 5. CDR1 is LNHDA, CDR2 SQIVND, per germline (reference sequence). CDR3: CASSMETSGRYTDTQYF. The DNA of the CDR3 is TGTGCCAGTAGTATGGAGACTAGCGGGAGGTACACAGATACGCAGTATTTT.